The entry below describes one T cell receptor (beta chain). The table came from immunoSEQ multiplex PCR; TCRdb's copy has only in-frame clones and leaves some out. The table shows about 260,000 clones, with roughly 87% occurring only once. Germline trimming cut 4 bases from V and 4 bases from J; bases unmatched to any gene: 11. The CDR3 runs 15 residues. CDR1 is SGHDT, CDR2 YYEEEE, per germline. The sample belongs to a study of blood T cell repertoires in COVID-19. The genes are TRBV5-6 and TRBJ2-7; 7 nucleotides match TRBD1. Input material: peripheral blood. This TCR was recovered from a human donor in a cohort sampled during active COVID-19. CDR3 amino acids: CASSPSQGRGYEQYF. The CDR3 nucleotides read TGTGCCAGCAGCCCCTCACAGGGGAGAGGGTACGAGCAGTACTTC.